The 24 T cell receptor beta chains below were found in one sample sequenced in a study of T cell repertoires in cytomegalovirus infection. TCRdb re-called the reads with MiXCR, one entry per CDR3 protein. The data hold more than 85,000 distinct CDR3 sequences, with approximately 15% observed a single time. Sequencing input: PBMCs. All receptors come from a human donor in good health (CMV status not recorded). Some clones in this sample may be carry-over from other donors' samples.

This clonotype showed up just a few times. This may be a read error, as it is one base from a much larger clone. V is TRBV7-2 and J is TRBJ1-4, with D possibly TRBD1 on 5 matching bases. The CDR3 is 16 amino acids. In germline, CDR1 is SGHTA, CDR2 FQGNSA. The CDR3: CVSSRNQGSMNEKLFF. The CDR3 DNA is TGTGTCAGCAGCCGAAACCAGGGTTCGATGAATGAAAAACTGTTTTTT.

This clonotype was seen more than once but under ten times. As DNA, the CDR3 is TGCAGTGCTACCAGACTAGGCTCGGCGGGGGAGCAGTACTTC. It specifies CSATRLGSAGEQYF. J is TRBJ2-7 and V is TRBV20-1; D is possibly TRBD2 (6 bases). V was cut by 4 bases and J by 7 bases, with 20 bases left in between. There are 14 residues in the CDR3. Germline lookup yields CDR1 DFQATT and CDR2 SNEGSKA (reference sequence).

This clonotype was picked up a small number of times. This chain links TRBV6-6 with TRBJ2-7, with D unresolved. The CDR3 runs to 13 residues. In germline, CDR1 is MNHNY, CDR2 SVGAGI (reference sequence). The V end lost 0 bases, the J end lost 3 bases, and 6 bases lay between the germline ends. The CDR3 DNA reads TGTGCCAGCAGTTACTCCGCGGTCTACGAGCAGTACTTC. This translates into CASSYSAVYEQYF.

This clonotype was seen a few times. This rearrangement joins TRBV29-1 to TRBJ1-1; the D is unclear. Germline V lookup: CDR1 SQVTM, CDR2 ANQGSEA. The CDR3 sequence is 12 residues long. V was shortened by 8 bases and J by 0 bases, with 10 bases between the two germline ends. This chain's CDR3 is CSWREMNTEAFF. CDR3 sequence (DNA): TGCAGCTGGAGGGAGATGAACACTGAAGCTTTCTTT. The full variable domain, completed using reference TRBV29-1 and TRBJ1-1, is SAVISQKPSRDICQRGTSLTIQCQVDSQVTMMFWYRQQPGQSLTLIATANQGSEATYESGFVIDKFPISRPNLTFSTLTVSNMSPEDSSIYLCSWREMNTEAFFGQGTRLTVV.

The chain is built from TRBV7-9 and TRBJ1-5; no firm D call. This CDR3 region has 15 residues. Trimming left V 4 bases short and J 7 bases short, with 17 bases between. CDR1 is SEHNR and CDR2 is FQNEAQ in the germline V gene (reference sequence). This CDR3 is CASSSSQPNLQPQHF. For the CDR3, the DNA is TGTGCCAGCAGCTCCTCACAGCCCAATCTCCAGCCCCAGCATTTT.

This rearrangement joins TRBV5-1 to TRBJ2-7, with 7 bases that match TRBD1. CDR3 length: 15 residues. J gave up 3 bases and V 0 bases, and 6 bases lay outside the gene matches. Per germline, CDR1 SGHRS and CDR2 YFSETQ. CDR3 region: CASSLVVSGGYEQYF. CDR3 DNA: TGCGCCAGCAGCTTGGTGGTATCAGGGGGCTACGAGCAGTACTTC.

This clonotype came up a few times. V gene TRBV7-8 combines with J gene TRBJ1-6; 8 nucleotides line up with TRBD1. Germline CDR1 SGHVS, CDR2 FQNEAQ. J was trimmed by 10 bases and V by 2 bases; bases with no gene match: 16. CDR3 length equals 18 residues. CDR3 nucleotide sequence: TGTGCCAGCAGCTTACACGGCAGGGGGCGCGCGGTCGGGTCACCCCTCCACTTT. Translating it yields CASSLHGRGRAVGSPLHF.

This clonotype showed up just once. V gene TRBV7-8 combines with J gene TRBJ1-4; 9 bases map to TRBD1. The length of the CDR3 is 16 residues. After removal of 6 bases from V and 1 base from J, the junction contained 6 bases not matched to a gene. From germline, CDR1 is SGHVS and CDR2 FQNEAQ. CDR3 sequence reads: CASSVTGGGTNEKLFF. As DNA, the CDR3 is TGTGCCAGCAGTGTGACAGGGGGGGGAACTAATGAAAAACTGTTTTTT.

The V and J genes are TRBV2 and TRBJ1-1, with D possibly matching TRBD1 (6 bases). CDR3 length equals 14 residues. V lost 8 bases, J lost 6 bases, and 19 bases lay in between. Per germline, CDR1 SNHLY and CDR2 FYNNEI. The CDR3 sequence: CASLRRGQQPEAFF. The CDR3 DNA is TGTGCCAGCCTTCGGAGGGGACAACAACCTGAAGCTTTCTTT.

This clonotype has ten or more counts. The chain recombines TRBV7-2 with TRBJ2-7; 10 bases are shared with TRBD2. Germline loops: CDR1 SGHTA, CDR2 FQGNSA. J gave up 4 bases and V 5 bases, and 8 bases lay outside the gene matches. CDR3 length: 15 residues. CDR3 in amino acids: CASSAPGLAIYEQYF. The DNA for the CDR3 is TGTGCCAGCAGCGCACCGGGACTAGCGATATACGAGCAGTACTTC.

Only a few counts were recorded for this clonotype. The chain couples TRBV7-9 to TRBJ1-1; tentative D call: TRBD1 (6 bases). This CDR3 has 15 residues. V lost 5 bases to trimming and J lost 0 bases, with 13 bases between them. The germline V gene encodes CDR1 SEHNR and CDR2 FQNEAQ (reference sequence). CDR3 sequence reads: CASSIRQVMNTEAFF. The DNA for the CDR3 is TGTGCCAGCAGCATCCGACAGGTCATGAACACTGAAGCTTTCTTT.

The genes are TRBV6-2 or TRBV6-3 and TRBJ2-6, with no clear D. Germline CDR1 reads MNHEY; CDR2 reads SVGEGT. Trimming shortened V by 3 bases and J by 2 bases, and 11 bases separated the two germline ends. The CDR3 spans 16 residues. The CDR3 region has the DNA TGTGCCAGCAGTTATTCAGGCGTAGCTGGGGCCAACGTCCTGACTTTC. It specifies CASSYSGVAGANVLTF.

This clonotype has only a few counts. The chain has TRBV15 and TRBJ2-2, with D maybe TRBD2 (6 bases). From germline, CDR1 is LNHNV and CDR2 YYDKDF (reference sequence). This CDR3 contains 15 residues. The ends were cut back, 2 bases at V and 1 base at J, with 8 bases in the middle. This chain's CDR3 is CATSRKEGNTGELFF. CDR3 DNA: TGTGCCACCAGCAGAAAGGAGGGGAACACCGGGGAGCTGTTTTTT.

This clonotype is termed medium-sized. CDR3 sequence reads: CASSMTSGGPTDTQYF. The CDR3 bases are TGTGCCAGCAGCATGACTAGCGGGGGCCCCACAGATACGCAGTATTTT. This chain connects TRBV7-2 to TRBJ2-3; 12 nucleotides line up with TRBD2. V dropped 5 bases and J dropped 2; count of bases not matched to a gene: 5. The CDR3 runs 16 residues. Germline assignment: CDR1 SGHTA and CDR2 FQGNSA.

For this clonotype: It may be a read error: a sequence one base away is much more abundant. The J gene is TRBJ2-7, the V gene TRBV6-6; D might be TRBD2 (6 bases). CDR1 MNHNY and CDR2 SVGAGI come from the germline V gene (reference sequence). Trimming stripped 5 bases from V and 1 base from J, with 15 bases between. The CDR3 spans 15 residues. The CDR3 DNA is TGTGCCAGCAGTCGGGGGAGGAGAATTTCCTACGAGCAGTACTTC. Translating it yields CASSRGRRISYEQYF.

This clonotype was observed at least ten times. This chain joins TRBV7-2 and TRBJ2-6, with D possibly being TRBD1 or TRBD2 (5 bases each). Germline CDR1 and CDR2: SGHTA and FQGNSA. Between the trimmed V and J ends, which lost 5 bases and 3 bases, there was a span of 11 bases. This CDR3 region has 15 residues. DNA of the CDR3: TGTGCCAGCAGCCCCGGGGCGAATGGGGCCAACGTCCTGACTTTC. It codes for CASSPGANGANVLTF.

To note about this clonotype: A much larger clonotype is one base distant, so this may be a read error. This chain links TRBV11-2 with TRBJ2-1; TRBD2 aligns across 8 bases. Germline loops: CDR1 SGHAT, CDR2 FQNNGV. The CDR3 has 14 amino acids. The trim removed 4 bases at V and 16 bases at J, leaving 15 bases unmatched. As DNA, the CDR3 is TGTGCCAGCAGCTCTCGACTAACGGGGGGGATCCGATTCTTC. Amino acids: CASSSRLTGGIRFF.

This clonotype was observed many times. V usage is TRBV2 and J usage is TRBJ2-1; TRBD1 might be the D (5 bases). Trimming took off 9 bases at V and 7 bases at J, with 13 bases between the two ends. The CDR3 is made up of 12 amino acids. Germline loops: CDR1 SNHLY, CDR2 FYNNEI. DNA of the CDR3: TGTGCCAGAAGCCTTCCAGGGAATGAGCAGTTCTTC. This sequence encodes CARSLPGNEQFF.

V and J are TRBV29-1 and TRBJ1-1, with D unclear. Germline CDR1 is SQVTM and CDR2 is ANQGSEA. Trimming removed 4 bases from V and 0 bases from J, with 12 bases in between. The CDR3 sequence is 14 residues long. CDR3 region: CSVVTGSMNTEAFF. In DNA form, the CDR3 reads TGCAGCGTTGTGACTGGCTCAATGAACACTGAAGCTTTCTTT.

This clonotype came up a few times. This sequence joins TRBV12-3 or TRBV12-4 and TRBJ1-2; D is undetermined. CDR3 length: 10 amino acids. V dropped 3 bases and J dropped 7 bases, with 3 bases sitting between them. The CDR3 spells CASSFSGYTF. CDR3 nucleotides: TGTGCCAGCAGTTTCAGTGGCTACACCTTC.

A word on this clonotype: A much more abundant neighbour one base away suggests this may be a read error. The V and J genes are TRBV7-2 and TRBJ1-2; the D gene is possibly TRBD1 (6 bases). CDR1 is SGHTA and CDR2 is FQGNSA in the germline V gene. CDR3 size: 14 residues. CDR3: CDSSFQGRNYGYTF. In nucleotides, the CDR3 is TGTGACAGCAGTTTTCAGGGGCGAAACTATGGCTACACCTTC.

This clonotype was counted ten times or more. The chain links TRBV29-1 to TRBJ2-7; 9 nucleotides match TRBD1. In germline, CDR1 is SQVTM, CDR2 ANQGSEA. This CDR3 is built from 13 residues. V gave up 7 bases and J gave up 6 bases; unmatched junction bases: 10. CDR3 nucleotide sequence: TGCAGCGCATCCGGGACAGGGTTTACCGAGCAGTACTTC. This translates into CSASGTGFTEQYF.

Only a few counts were recorded for this clonotype. The chain uses TRBV4-1 and TRBJ1-1; 9 bases agree with TRBD1. V dropped 3 bases and J dropped 5; count of bases not matched to a gene: 7. The CDR3 consists of 15 residues. The germline V gene has CDR1 MGHRA and CDR2 YSYEKL. CDR3 loop: CASSQLQGARTEAFF. The CDR3 DNA reads as TGCGCCAGCAGCCAGCTACAGGGGGCTAGGACTGAAGCTTTCTTT.

J is TRBJ2-3 and V is TRBV6-2 or TRBV6-3; 10 nucleotides agree with TRBD2. This CDR3 is 13 amino acids long. The germline gives CDR1 MNHEY, CDR2 SVGEGT. With V trimmed by 4 bases and J by 9 bases, 4 bases remained unmatched. This chain's CDR3 is CASSLAAGGTQYF. CDR3 bases: TGTGCCAGCAGTTTAGCAGCGGGGGGGACGCAGTATTTT.